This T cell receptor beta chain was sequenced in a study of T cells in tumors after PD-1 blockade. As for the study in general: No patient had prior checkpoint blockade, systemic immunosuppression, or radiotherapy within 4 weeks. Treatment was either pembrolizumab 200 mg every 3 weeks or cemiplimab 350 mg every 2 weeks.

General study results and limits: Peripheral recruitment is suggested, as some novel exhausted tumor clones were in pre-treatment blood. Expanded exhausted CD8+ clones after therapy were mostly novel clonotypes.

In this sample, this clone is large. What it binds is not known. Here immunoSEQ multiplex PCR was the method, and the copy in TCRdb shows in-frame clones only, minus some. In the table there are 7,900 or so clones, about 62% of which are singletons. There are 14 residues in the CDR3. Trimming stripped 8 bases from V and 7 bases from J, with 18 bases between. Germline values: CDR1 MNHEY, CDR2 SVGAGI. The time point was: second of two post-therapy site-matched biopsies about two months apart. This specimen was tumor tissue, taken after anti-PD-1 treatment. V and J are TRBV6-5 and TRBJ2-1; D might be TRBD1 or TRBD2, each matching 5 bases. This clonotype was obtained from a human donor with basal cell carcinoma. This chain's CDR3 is CASGGTGPLNEQFF. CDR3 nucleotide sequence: TGTGCCAGCGGAGGTACGGGGCCCTTGAATGAGCAGTTCTTC.